Sequencing of this T cell receptor (beta chain) was carried out in a study of radiotherapy plus CTLA-4 blockade in lung cancer. Study background: Among enrolled patients, roughly 18% responded and roughly 31% achieved disease control.

Measured with immunoSEQ multiplex PCR; TCRdb has only the in-frame clones, and not every one. This sample has around 30,000 clones, with about 70% found just once. Focal radiation with ipilimumab CTLA-4 blockade was given to patients with chemo-refractory metastatic non-small-cell lung cancer. CDR1 SGHAT and CDR2 FQNNGV come from the germline V gene. V shed 4 bases, J shed 5 bases, and the junction held 7 bases outside the gene matches. This CDR3 spans 15 amino acids. The rearrangement uses TRBV11-2 and TRBJ1-5, with 8 nucleotides matching TRBD1. Sample: peripheral blood, taken from a patient treated with radiotherapy plus ipilimumab. The TCR originated in a human donor with non-small cell lung cancer whose response to radiotherapy plus ipilimumab could not be evaluated. The CDR3 here is CASSSNYRGDQPQHF. The CDR3 DNA reads TGTGCCAGCAGCTCAAATTACAGGGGGGATCAGCCCCAGCATTTT.